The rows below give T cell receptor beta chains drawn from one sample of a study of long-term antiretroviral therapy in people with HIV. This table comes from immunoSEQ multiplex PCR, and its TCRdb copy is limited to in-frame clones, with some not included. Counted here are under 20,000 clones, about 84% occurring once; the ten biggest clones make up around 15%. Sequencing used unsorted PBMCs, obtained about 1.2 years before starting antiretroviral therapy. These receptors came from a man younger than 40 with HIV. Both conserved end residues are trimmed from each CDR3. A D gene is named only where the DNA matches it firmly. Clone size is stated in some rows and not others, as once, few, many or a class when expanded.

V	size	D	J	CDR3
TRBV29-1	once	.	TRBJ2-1	SVEDQLEGNEQF
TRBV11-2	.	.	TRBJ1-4	ASSLAFGVHEKLF
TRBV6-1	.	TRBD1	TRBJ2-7	ASSEGTGFYEQY
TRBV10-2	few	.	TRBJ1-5	ASSESSGEQPQH
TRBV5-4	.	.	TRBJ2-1	ASYGRSSYNEQF
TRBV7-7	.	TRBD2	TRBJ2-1	ASSSGGGRTHNEQF
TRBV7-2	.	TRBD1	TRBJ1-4	ASSPGTGYSEKLF
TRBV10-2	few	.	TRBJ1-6	ASSESGGERSPLH
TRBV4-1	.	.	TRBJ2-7	ASSQDWDGHYEQY
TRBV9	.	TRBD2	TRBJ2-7	ASSAGLAGFEQY
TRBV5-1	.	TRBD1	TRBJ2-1	ASSIQQGNNEQF
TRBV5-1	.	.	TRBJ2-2	ASSFSGATTGELF
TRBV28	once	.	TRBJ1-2	ASSLPGASGYT
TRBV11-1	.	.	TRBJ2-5	ASSLGTDSSETQY
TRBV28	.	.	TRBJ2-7	ASAGAGAIYEQY
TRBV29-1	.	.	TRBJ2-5	SVGQETQY
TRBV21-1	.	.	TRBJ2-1	ASSNRSGGHEQF
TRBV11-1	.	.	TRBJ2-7	ASSLARQGPYEQY
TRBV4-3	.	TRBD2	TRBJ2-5	ASSPIAGEETQY
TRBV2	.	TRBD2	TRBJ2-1	ASRMGRLAGVGDEQF
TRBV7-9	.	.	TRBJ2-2	ASSRSPPNTGELF
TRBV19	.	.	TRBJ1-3	ASSLSVTGNTIY
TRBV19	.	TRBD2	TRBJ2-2	ATRAGWVTGELF
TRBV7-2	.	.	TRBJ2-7	ASHDYSSYEQY
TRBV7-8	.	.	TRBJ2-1	ASSSGGPGSYNEQF
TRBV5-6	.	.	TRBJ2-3	ASSQNRGASTDTQY
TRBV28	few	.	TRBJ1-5	ASSLWGAGGAQH
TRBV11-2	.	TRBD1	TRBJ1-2	ASRKGQGAVYGYT
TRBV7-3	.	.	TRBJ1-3	ASSFGQPGNTIY
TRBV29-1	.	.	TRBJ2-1	SVELASLNEQF
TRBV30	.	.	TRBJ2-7	AYLDSRHEQY
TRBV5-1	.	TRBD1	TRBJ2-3	ASSGWTGSTDTQY
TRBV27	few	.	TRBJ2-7	ASTPDPRGYEQY
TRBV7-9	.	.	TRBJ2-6	ASSLGPAGANVLT
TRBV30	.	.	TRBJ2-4	AWRSAKNIQY
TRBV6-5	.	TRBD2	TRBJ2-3	ASSYSFTGGGDTQY